The 14 T cell receptor beta chains listed next were all sequenced from one sample in a study of blood T cell repertoires in COVID-19. Assay used: immunoSEQ multiplex PCR; TCRdb lists only in-frame clones, some missing. The sample lists hundreds of thousands of clones, 86% seen once, with about 4.1% in the top ten. Sequenced sample: PBMCs or T cells enriched from blood (not recorded which). The origin of the receptors is a woman aged 40 to 49 with acute COVID-19.

This chain connects TRBV15 to TRBJ2-7, with D possibly being TRBD1 (6 bases). The CDR3 runs 13 residues. Deletions cut 0 bases from V and 6 bases from J, with 9 bases between. Germline V CDR1 and CDR2: LNHNV, YYDKDF (reference sequence). This chain's CDR3 is CATSRDQGREQYF. The CDR3 DNA follows: TGTGCCACCAGCAGAGATCAGGGGCGCGAGCAGTACTTC.

This chain uses TRBV12-1 with TRBJ2-1; the D segment call TRBD2 is taken from the table without a DNA check. TRBV12-1 corresponds to a pseudogene. This CDR3 comprises 12 residues. This CDR3 is CASSFLDNEQFF. The CDR3 nucleotides read TGTGCCAGCAGCTTTCTAGACAATGAGCAGTTCTTC.

This clone was observed once. This chain connects TRBV15 to TRBJ1-5; D perhaps matches TRBD1 (5 bases). The germline V gene encodes CDR1 LNHNV and CDR2 YYDKDF (reference sequence). This CDR3 spans 15 amino acids. V gave up 0 bases and J gave up 8 bases, with 14 bases separating them. CDR3: CATSRDMRGTEPQHF. The CDR3 nucleotides read TGTGCCACCAGCAGAGATATGCGGGGCACGGAGCCCCAGCATTTT.

This chain joins TRBV4-1 and TRBJ2-3; the D gene is possibly TRBD1 (5 bases). The CDR3 extends over 17 amino acids. Per germline, CDR1 MGHRA and CDR2 YSYEKL. V lost 0 bases to trimming and J lost 11 bases, with 24 bases between them. CDR3 loop: CASSQEGKGAVRVEQYF. The CDR3 nucleotides read TGCGCCAGCAGCCAAGAAGGTAAAGGGGCCGTGCGAGTGGAGCAGTATTTT.

This chain uses TRBV6-6 with TRBJ1-1; D is uncertain. Per germline, CDR1 MNHNY and CDR2 SVGAGI (reference sequence). The CDR3 runs 12 residues. The ends were cut back, 5 bases at V and 4 bases at J, with 8 bases in the middle. The CDR3 loop reads CASSPGRTEAFF. DNA of the CDR3: TGTGCCAGCAGTCCGGGTCGCACTGAAGCTTTCTTT.

The gene calls are TRBV28 and TRBJ2-3; TRBD2 is a possible D gene (6 bases). The CDR3 runs to 13 residues. Germline-derived CDR1 and CDR2 are MDHEN and SYDVKM. The ends were cut back, 6 bases at V and 2 bases at J, with 9 bases in the middle. CDR3 sequence (DNA): TGTGCCAGCAGGGGAGGAAACACAGATACGCAGTATTTT. The encoded protein is CASRGGNTDTQYF.

This sequence joins TRBV28 and TRBJ1-6; 7 bases map to TRBD1. V was clipped by 3 bases and J by 14 bases; unmatched bases: 16. This CDR3 is built from 16 residues. Per the germline V gene, CDR1 is MDHEN and CDR2 is SYDVKM. CDR3 residues: CASSLPSQGSTLTLHF. CDR3 nucleotide sequence: TGTGCCAGCAGTTTGCCGTCACAGGGGTCTACCCTGACCCTCCACTTT.

V and J are TRBV3-1 (or the pseudogene TRBV3-2) and TRBJ2-1; 10 bases are a match to TRBD2. Germline CDR1 and CDR2: LGHDT and YNNKEL (reference sequence). J was trimmed by 16 bases and V by 3 bases; bases with no gene match: 6. The CDR3 sequence is 12 residues long. CDR3 sequence reads: CASSQQGLAPFF. CDR3 nucleotides: TGTGCCAGCAGCCAGCAGGGACTAGCGCCCTTCTTC.

This CDR3 reads CASSSEGVGNQPQHF. The DNA for the CDR3 is TGTGCCAGCAGTTCTGAGGGAGTTGGCAATCAGCCCCAGCATTTT. The rearrangement links TRBV6-2 or TRBV6-3 to TRBJ1-5; D not resolved. Germline V lookup: CDR1 MNHEY, CDR2 SVGEGT. This CDR3 contains 15 residues. V lost 4 bases to trimming and J lost 2 bases, with 12 bases between them.

The chain combines TRBV12-5 with TRBJ1-2, with D possibly TRBD1 on 5 matching bases. V lost 2 bases to trimming and J lost 5 bases, with 27 bases between them. Germline values: CDR1 LGHNT, CDR2 FRNRAP. The CDR3 sequence is 19 residues long. Written as DNA, the CDR3 is TGTGCTAGTGGTTTGACCCCCGAGTTCCCCGGGGCAGGAGGGTATGGCTACACCTTC. Protein product: CASGLTPEFPGAGGYGYTF.

The rearrangement uses TRBV3-1 (or the pseudogene TRBV3-2) and TRBJ2-7; TRBD2 matches 7 bases. The V gene's germline CDR1 is LGHDT and CDR2 YNNKEL (reference sequence). J was trimmed by 2 bases and V by 1 base; bases with no gene match: 5. CDR3 length equals 15 residues. In DNA form, the CDR3 reads TGTGCCAGCAGCCAAGCCCAAACTAGCGCCTACGAGCAGTACTTC. Amino acid sequence: CASSQAQTSAYEQYF.

The chain is built from TRBV29-1 and TRBJ2-1; the match to TRBD2 covers 7 bases. Looked up from germline, CDR1 is SQVTM and CDR2 is ANQGSEA. This CDR3 is 14 amino acids long. J was trimmed by 4 bases and V by 7 bases; bases with no gene match: 10. The CDR3: CSASGLADYNEQFF. The CDR3 coding sequence is TGCAGCGCTTCGGGTCTAGCGGATTACAATGAGCAGTTCTTC.

The chain employs TRBV10-3 and TRBJ1-3; 7 positions agree with TRBD1. This CDR3 region has 16 residues. Per the germline V gene, CDR1 is ENHRY and CDR2 is SYGVKD. V gave up 3 bases and J gave up 2 bases; unmatched junction bases: 7. CDR3 coding DNA: TGTGCCATCAGTGAACAAGACAGGGTTGCTGGAAACACCATATATTTT. Translation: CAISEQDRVAGNTIYF.

The chain couples TRBV7-3 to TRBJ1-1; 8 bases are a match to TRBD1. Germline lookup yields CDR1 SGHTA and CDR2 FQGTGA. This CDR3 is built from 17 residues. The junction had 11 bases not matched to a gene; V was cut back by 2 bases and J by 3 bases. The CDR3 sequence is CASSLVPQGAKDTEAFF. CDR3 DNA: TGTGCCAGCAGCTTAGTCCCCCAGGGGGCTAAGGACACTGAAGCTTTCTTT.